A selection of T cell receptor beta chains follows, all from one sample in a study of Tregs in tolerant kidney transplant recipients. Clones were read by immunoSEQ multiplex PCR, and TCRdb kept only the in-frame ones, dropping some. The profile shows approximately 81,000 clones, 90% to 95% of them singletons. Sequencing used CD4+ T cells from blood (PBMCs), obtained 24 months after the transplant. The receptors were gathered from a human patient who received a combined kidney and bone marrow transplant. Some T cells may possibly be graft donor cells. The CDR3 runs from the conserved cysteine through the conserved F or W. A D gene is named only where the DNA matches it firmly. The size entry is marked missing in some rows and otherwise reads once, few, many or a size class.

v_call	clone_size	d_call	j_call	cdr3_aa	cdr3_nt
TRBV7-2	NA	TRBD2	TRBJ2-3	CASSLASGVLDTQYF	TGTGCCAGCAGCTTAGCGAGCGGGGTGTTAGATACGCAGTATTTT
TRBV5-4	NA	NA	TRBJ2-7	CASSLVGGEQYF	TGTGCCAGCAGCTTGGTAGGGGGCGAGCAGTACTTC
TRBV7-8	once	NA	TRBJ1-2	CASSTRAFNYGYTF	TGTGCCAGCAGCACCAGGGCATTTAACTATGGCTACACCTTC
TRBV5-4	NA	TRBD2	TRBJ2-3	CASSLSGGSGSQYF	TGTGCCAGCAGCTTGAGCGGGGGTAGTGGTTCGCAGTATTTT
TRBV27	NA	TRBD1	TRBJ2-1	CASSFRGQNNEQFF	TGTGCCAGCAGTTTCAGGGGGCAAAACAATGAGCAGTTCTTC
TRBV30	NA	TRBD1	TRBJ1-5	CAWSVGTGRSNQPQHF	TGTGCCTGGAGTGTAGGGACAGGTAGAAGCAATCAGCCCCAGCATTTT
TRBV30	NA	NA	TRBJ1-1	CAWSVSGFVLEDNGAFF	TGTGCCTGGAGTGTATCGGGGTTTGTGTTGGAAGACAATGGGGCTTTCTTT
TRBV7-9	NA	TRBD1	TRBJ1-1	CASSLRTARDSEAFF	TGTGCCAGCAGCTTAAGGACAGCCAGGGACAGTGAAGCTTTCTTT
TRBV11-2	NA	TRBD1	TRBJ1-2	CASSLVTGGIGYTF	TGTGCCAGCAGCTTGGTGACAGGGGGCATTGGCTACACCTTC
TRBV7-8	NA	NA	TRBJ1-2	CASSLVRQPTANYGYTF	TGTGCCAGCAGCTTAGTGCGGCAGCCGACAGCTAACTATGGCTACACCTTC
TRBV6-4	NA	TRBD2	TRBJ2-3	CASRHLAGEGDTQYF	TGTGCCAGCAGGCACCTAGCGGGAGAGGGAGATACGCAGTATTTT
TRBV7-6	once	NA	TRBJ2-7	CASSPRTALEQYF	TGTGCCAGCAGCCCCCGGACTGCGCTGGAGCAGTACTTC
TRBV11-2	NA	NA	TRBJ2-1	CASSLDLGQTFNEQFF	TGTGCCAGCAGCTTAGACCTGGGACAAACCTTTAATGAGCAGTTCTTC
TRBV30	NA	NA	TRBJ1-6	CAWSDRLDSPLHF	TGTGCCTGGAGCGACAGGTTAGATTCCCCCCTCCACTTT